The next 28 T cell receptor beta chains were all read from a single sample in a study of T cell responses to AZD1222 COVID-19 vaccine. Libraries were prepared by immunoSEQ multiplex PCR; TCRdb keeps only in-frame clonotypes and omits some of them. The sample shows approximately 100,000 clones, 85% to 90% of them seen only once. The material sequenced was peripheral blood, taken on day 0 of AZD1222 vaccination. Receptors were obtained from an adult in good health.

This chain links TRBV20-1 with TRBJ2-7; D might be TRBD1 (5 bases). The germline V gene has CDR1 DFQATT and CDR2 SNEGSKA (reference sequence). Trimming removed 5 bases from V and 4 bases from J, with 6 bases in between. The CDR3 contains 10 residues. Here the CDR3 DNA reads TGCAGTGCTCCAGGGTACGAGCAGTACTTC. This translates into CSAPGYEQYF.

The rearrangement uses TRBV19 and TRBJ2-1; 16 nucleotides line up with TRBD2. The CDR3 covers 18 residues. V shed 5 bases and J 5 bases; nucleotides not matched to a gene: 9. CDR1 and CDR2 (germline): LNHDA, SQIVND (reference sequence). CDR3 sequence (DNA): TGTGCCAGTAGTCTGGGACTAGCGGGAGGGGATCTTGACAATGAGCAGTTCTTC. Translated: CASSLGLAGGDLDNEQFF.

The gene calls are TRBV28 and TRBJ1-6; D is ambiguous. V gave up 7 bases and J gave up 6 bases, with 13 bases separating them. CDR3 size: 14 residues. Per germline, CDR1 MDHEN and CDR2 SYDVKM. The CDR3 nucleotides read TGTGCCAGCAAGATGTCGCCGCCTAATTCACCCCTCCACTTT. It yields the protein CASKMSPPNSPLHF.

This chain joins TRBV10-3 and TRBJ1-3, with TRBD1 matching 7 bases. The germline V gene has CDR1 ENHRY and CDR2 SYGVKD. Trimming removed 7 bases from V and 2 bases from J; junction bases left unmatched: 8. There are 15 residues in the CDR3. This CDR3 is CAINDREKAGNTIYF. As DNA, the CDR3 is TGTGCCATCAATGACAGGGAAAAGGCTGGAAACACCATATATTTT.

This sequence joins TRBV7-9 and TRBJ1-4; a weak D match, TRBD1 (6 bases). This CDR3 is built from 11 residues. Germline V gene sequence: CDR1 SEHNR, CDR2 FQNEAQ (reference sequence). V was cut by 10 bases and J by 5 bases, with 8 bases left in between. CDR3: CATRGNEKLFF. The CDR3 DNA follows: TGTGCCACCAGGGGAAATGAAAAACTGTTTTTT.

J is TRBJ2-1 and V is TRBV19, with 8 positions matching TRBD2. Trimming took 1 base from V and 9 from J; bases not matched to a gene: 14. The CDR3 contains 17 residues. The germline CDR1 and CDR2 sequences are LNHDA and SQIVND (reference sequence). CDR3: CASSIAGGAHRRVEQFF. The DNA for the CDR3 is TGTGCCAGTAGTATAGCCGGGGGGGCCCACCGTAGAGTTGAGCAGTTCTTC.

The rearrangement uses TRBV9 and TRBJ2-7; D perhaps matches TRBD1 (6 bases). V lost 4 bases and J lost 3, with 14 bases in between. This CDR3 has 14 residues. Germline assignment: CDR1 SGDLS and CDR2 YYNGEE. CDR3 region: CASSPPGHHYEQYF. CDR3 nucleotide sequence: TGTGCCAGCAGCCCTCCGGGACACCACTACGAGCAGTACTTC.

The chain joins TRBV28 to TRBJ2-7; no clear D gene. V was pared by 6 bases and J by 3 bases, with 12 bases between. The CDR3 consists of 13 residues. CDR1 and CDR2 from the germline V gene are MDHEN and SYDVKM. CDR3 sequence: CASSPNRDYEQYF. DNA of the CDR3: TGTGCCAGCAGCCCCAATCGCGACTACGAGCAGTACTTC.

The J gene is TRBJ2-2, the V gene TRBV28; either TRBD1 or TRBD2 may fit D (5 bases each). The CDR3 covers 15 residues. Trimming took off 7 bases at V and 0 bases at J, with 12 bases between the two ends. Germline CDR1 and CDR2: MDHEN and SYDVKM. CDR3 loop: CASNSGTANTGELFF. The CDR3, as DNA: TGTGCCAGCAATTCCGGGACGGCGAACACCGGGGAGCTGTTTTTT.

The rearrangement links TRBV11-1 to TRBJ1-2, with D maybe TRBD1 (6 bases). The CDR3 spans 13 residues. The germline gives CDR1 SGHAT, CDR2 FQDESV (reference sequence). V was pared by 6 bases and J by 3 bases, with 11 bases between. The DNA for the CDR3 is TGTGCCAGCAGTTTACAGGGTGACTATGGCTACACCTTC. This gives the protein CASSLQGDYGYTF.

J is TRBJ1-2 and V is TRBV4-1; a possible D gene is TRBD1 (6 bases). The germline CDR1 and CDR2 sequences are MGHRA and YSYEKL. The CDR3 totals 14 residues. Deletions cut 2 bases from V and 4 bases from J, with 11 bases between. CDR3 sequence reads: CASSQQGTGYGYTF. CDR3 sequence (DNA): TGCGCCAGCAGCCAACAGGGGACCGGCTATGGCTACACCTTC.

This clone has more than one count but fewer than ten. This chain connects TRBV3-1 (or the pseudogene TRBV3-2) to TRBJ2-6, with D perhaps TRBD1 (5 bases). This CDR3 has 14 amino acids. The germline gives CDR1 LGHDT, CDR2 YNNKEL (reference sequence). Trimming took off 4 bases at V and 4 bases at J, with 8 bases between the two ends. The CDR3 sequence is CASSLGVGANVLTF. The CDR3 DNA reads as TGTGCCAGCAGCCTAGGGGTCGGGGCCAACGTCCTGACTTTC.

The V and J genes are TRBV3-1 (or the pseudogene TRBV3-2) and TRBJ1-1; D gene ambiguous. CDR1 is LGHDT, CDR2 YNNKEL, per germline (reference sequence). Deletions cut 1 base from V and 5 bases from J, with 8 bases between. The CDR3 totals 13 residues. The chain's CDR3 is CASSQVGGTEAFF. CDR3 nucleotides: TGTGCCAGCAGCCAAGTCGGAGGAACTGAAGCTTTCTTT.

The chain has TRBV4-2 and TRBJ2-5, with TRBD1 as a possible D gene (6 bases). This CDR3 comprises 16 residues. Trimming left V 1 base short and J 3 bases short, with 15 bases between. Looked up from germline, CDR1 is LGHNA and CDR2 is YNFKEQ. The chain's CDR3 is CASSQGSISGEETQYF. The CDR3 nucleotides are TGTGCCAGCAGCCAAGGATCTATATCAGGGGAAGAGACCCAGTACTTC.

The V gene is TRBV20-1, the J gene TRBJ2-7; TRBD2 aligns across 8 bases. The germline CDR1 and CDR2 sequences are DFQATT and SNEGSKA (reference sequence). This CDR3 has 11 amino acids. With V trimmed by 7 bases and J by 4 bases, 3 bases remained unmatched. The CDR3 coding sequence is TGCAGTGAGGCGGGAGGATACGAGCAGTACTTC. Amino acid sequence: CSEAGGYEQYF.

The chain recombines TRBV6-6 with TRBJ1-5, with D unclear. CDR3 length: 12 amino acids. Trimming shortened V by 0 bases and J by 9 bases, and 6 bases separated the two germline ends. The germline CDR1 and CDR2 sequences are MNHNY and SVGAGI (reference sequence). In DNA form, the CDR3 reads TGTGCCAGCAGTTACTCGAATTGGCCCCAGCATTTT. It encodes CASSYSNWPQHF.

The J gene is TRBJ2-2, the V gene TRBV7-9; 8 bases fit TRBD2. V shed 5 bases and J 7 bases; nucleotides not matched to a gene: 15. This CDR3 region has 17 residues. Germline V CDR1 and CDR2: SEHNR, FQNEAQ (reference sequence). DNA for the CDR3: TGTGCCAGCAGCCCCGGGTGGTCGGGACTAGAAGGCGGGGAGCTGTTTTTT. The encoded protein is CASSPGWSGLEGGELFF.

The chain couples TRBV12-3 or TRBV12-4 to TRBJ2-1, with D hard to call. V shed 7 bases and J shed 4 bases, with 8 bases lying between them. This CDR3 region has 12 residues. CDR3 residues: CASTGRYNEQFF. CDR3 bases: TGTGCCAGCACGGGCAGATACAATGAGCAGTTCTTC.

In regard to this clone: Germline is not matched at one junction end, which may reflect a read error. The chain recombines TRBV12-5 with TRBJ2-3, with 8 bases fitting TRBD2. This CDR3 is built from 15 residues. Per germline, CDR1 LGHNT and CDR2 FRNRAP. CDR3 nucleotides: TGTGCTTGTGGTTTGGGGCGGGGGGCCACAGATACGCAGTATTTT. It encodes CACGLGRGATDTQYF.

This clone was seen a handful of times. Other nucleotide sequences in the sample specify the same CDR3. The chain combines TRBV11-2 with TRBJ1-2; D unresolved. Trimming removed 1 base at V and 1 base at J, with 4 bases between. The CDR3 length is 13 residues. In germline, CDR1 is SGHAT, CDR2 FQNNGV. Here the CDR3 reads CASSLGVNYGYTF. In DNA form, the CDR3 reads TGTGCCAGCAGCTTAGGCGTTAACTATGGCTACACCTTC.

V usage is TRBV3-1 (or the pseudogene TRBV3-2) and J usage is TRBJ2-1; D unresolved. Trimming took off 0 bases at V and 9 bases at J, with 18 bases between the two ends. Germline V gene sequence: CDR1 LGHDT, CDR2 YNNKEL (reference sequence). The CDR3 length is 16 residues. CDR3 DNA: TGTGCCAGCAGCCAAGATTTGGCTAGTTGGGTGAGTGAGCAGTTCTTC. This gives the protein CASSQDLASWVSEQFF.

CDR3 nucleotide sequence: TGTGCCAGCAGTGAAGGGCGGAATCAGCCCCAGCATTTT. It encodes CASSEGRNQPQHF. The rearrangement uses TRBV25-1 and TRBJ1-5; D unresolved. The CDR3 covers 13 residues. V was pared by 2 bases and J by 4 bases, with 6 bases between. Germline CDR1 and CDR2: MGHDK and SYGVNS.

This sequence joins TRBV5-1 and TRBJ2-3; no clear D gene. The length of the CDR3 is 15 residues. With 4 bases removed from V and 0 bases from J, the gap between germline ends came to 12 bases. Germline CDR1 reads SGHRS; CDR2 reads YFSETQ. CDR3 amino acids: CASSQDPASTDTQYF. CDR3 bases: TGCGCCAGCAGCCAGGACCCTGCTAGCACAGATACGCAGTATTTT.

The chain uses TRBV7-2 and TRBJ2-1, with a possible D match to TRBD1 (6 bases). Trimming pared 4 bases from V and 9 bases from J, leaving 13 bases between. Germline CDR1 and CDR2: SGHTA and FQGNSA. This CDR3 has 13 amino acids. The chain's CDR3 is CASSYGQRVEQFF. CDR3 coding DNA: TGTGCCAGCAGCTACGGACAGAGGGTTGAGCAGTTCTTC. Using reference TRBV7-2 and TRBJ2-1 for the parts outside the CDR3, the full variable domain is GAGVSQSPSNKVTEKGKDVELRCDPISGHTALYWYRQSLGQGLEFLIYFQGNSAPDKSGLPSDRFSAERTGGSVSTLTIQRTQQEDSAVYLCASSYGQRVEQFFGPGTRLTVL.

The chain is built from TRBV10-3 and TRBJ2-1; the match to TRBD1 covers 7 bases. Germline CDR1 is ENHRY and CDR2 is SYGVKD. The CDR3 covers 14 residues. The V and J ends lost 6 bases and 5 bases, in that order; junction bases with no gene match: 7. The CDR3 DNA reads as TGTGCCATCAGCAACAGGGGTGAGGACAATGAGCAGTTCTTC. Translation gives CAISNRGEDNEQFF.

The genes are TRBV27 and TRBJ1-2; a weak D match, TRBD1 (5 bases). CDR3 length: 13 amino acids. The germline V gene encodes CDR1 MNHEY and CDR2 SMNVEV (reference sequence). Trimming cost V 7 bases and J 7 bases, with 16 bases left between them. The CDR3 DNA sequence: TGTGCCAGCATTCCGGCGGGGGGTTTTGGCTACACCTTC. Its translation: CASIPAGGFGYTF.

CDR3 DNA: TGTGCCAGCAGCTTAGAAGGGACAGGGAGAAACACCATATATTTT. This translates into CASSLEGTGRNTIYF. This chain uses TRBV11-2 with TRBJ1-3; 9 bases agree with TRBD1. J was trimmed by 5 bases and V by 0 bases; bases with no gene match: 2. Per the germline V gene, CDR1 is SGHAT and CDR2 is FQNNGV. This CDR3 spans 15 amino acids. The complete variable domain, with remaining parts taken from reference TRBV11-2 and TRBJ1-3, reads EAGVAQSPRYKIIEKRQSVAFWCNPISGHATLYWYQQILGQGPKLLIQFQNNGVVDDSQLPKDRFSAERLKGVDSTLKIQPAKLEDSAVYLCASSLEGTGRNTIYFGEGSWLTVV.

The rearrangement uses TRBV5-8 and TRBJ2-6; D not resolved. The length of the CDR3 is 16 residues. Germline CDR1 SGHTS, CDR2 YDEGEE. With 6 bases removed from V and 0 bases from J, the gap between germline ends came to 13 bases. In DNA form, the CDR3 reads TGTGCCAGCATCCATAGACTCAGCTCTGGGGCCAACGTCCTGACTTTC. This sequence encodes CASIHRLSSGANVLTF.